The 19 T cell receptor beta chains presented below share a single source sample, sequenced in a study of OX40 agonist ivuxolimab in advanced cancers. Using immunoSEQ multiplex PCR, the repertoire was profiled, and TCRdb retains in-frame clones only, with some absent. This table has tens of thousands of clones, around nine tenths appearing once. This material consisted of CD4+ or CD8+ T cells sorted from blood, taken in a trial of the OX40 agonist ivuxolimab. The receptors were sampled from an adult with an advanced solid tumor such as melanoma, head and neck, liver or kidney cancer.

This rearrangement joins TRBV18 to TRBJ2-3; tentatively, D is TRBD1 (7 bases). There are 15 residues in the CDR3. Per the germline V gene, CDR1 is KGHSH and CDR2 is LQKENI. Trimming took off 3 bases at V and 0 bases at J, with 10 bases between the two ends. The CDR3 sequence: CASSPGGQSTDTQYF. The CDR3 nucleotides are TGTGCCAGCTCACCGGGGGGACAGAGCACAGATACGCAGTATTTT.

The rearrangement uses TRBV10-3 and TRBJ2-3; D may be TRBD2 (6 bases). CDR1 is ENHRY, CDR2 SYGVKD, per germline. CDR3 size: 15 residues. The V end lost 4 bases, the J end lost 1 base, and 12 bases lay between the germline ends. In nucleotides, the CDR3 is TGTGCCATCAGTGCCTCCCAGCGGGGCACAGATACGCAGTATTTT. It is translated as CAISASQRGTDTQYF.

The CDR3 protein is CAIRGGNSQETQYF. In nucleotides, the CDR3 is TGTGCCATCCGTGGCGGGAATTCCCAAGAGACCCAGTACTTC. The chain is built from TRBV10-3 and TRBJ2-5, with D possibly matching TRBD2 (6 bases). Trimming removed 8 bases at V and 1 base at J, with 14 bases between. The CDR3 consists of 14 residues. Germline-derived CDR1 and CDR2 are ENHRY and SYGVKD.

V and J are TRBV6-5 and TRBJ2-5, with TRBD2 as a possible D gene (5 bases). V was cut by 6 bases and J by 2 bases, with 10 bases left in between. CDR1 is MNHEY, CDR2 SVGAGI, per germline. This CDR3 comprises 13 residues. Here the CDR3 DNA reads TGTGCCAGCAGGGGCACGGGGCAAGAGACCCAGTACTTC. It specifies CASRGTGQETQYF.

The chain couples TRBV28 to TRBJ2-7, with 9 bases aligning to TRBD1. The CDR3 covers 15 residues. With V trimmed by 6 bases and J by 2 bases, 8 bases remained unmatched. Germline V gives CDR1 MDHEN, CDR2 SYDVKM. The CDR3 is CASRTGTGTTYEQYF. CDR3 coding DNA: TGTGCCAGCAGGACCGGGACAGGGACAACCTACGAGCAGTACTTC.

This chain connects TRBV30 to TRBJ2-7; D is perhaps TRBD1 or TRBD2 (6 bases each). The V and J ends lost 0 bases and 7 bases respectively, with 16 bases between them. CDR1 is GTSNPN, CDR2 SVGIG, per germline (reference sequence). The CDR3 is made up of 14 amino acids. The CDR3 region is CAWSVGGHPTEQYF. The CDR3, as DNA: TGTGCCTGGAGTGTCGGGGGCCACCCTACAGAGCAGTACTTC.

The V gene is TRBV19, the J gene TRBJ2-1; D remains ambiguous. Trimming stripped 5 bases from V and 9 bases from J, with 17 bases between. The CDR3 contains 14 residues. Per the germline V gene, CDR1 is LNHDA and CDR2 is SQIVND (reference sequence). The CDR3 DNA reads TGTGCCAGTAGTCAAAATATTTTGGGCGGTGAGCAGTTCTTC. Its protein product is CASSQNILGGEQFF.

This chain connects TRBV11-2 to TRBJ2-2; D ambiguous. CDR1 is SGHAT, CDR2 FQNNGV, per germline. The V and J ends lost 5 bases and 6 bases respectively, with 10 bases between them. This CDR3 comprises 13 residues. CDR3 loop: CASSRLGSGELFF. The CDR3 nucleotides read TGTGCCAGCAGCCGCCTCGGCTCCGGGGAGCTGTTTTTT.

The gene calls are TRBV2 and TRBJ2-7; D unresolved. V lost 7 bases to trimming and J lost 2 bases, with 9 bases between them. The V gene's germline CDR1 is SNHLY and CDR2 FYNNEI. This CDR3 has 12 amino acids. CDR3 DNA: TGTGCCAGCACCCGGTTTGCCTACGAGCAGTACTTC. It translates to CASTRFAYEQYF.

The chain recombines TRBV5-5 with TRBJ2-3; no clear D. Trimming cost V 3 bases and J 6 bases, with 14 bases left between them. The germline gives CDR1 SGHKS, CDR2 YYEKEE (reference sequence). The CDR3 has 14 amino acids. CDR3 region: CASSSRDSSDTQYF. The CDR3 nucleotides are TGTGCCAGCAGCTCTAGGGATTCTTCTGATACGCAGTATTTT.

The chain combines TRBV15 with TRBJ2-5; D gene uncertain. The J call may be faulty, since TRBJ2-7 better matches the DNA end. The CDR3 extends over 15 amino acids. Germline assignment: CDR1 LNHNV and CDR2 YYDKDF (reference sequence). CDR3 amino acids: CATSRGKGLSYEQYF. CDR3 DNA sequence: TGTGCCACCAGCAGAGGAAAAGGTCTCTCCTACGAGCAGTACTTC.

The V gene is TRBV28, the J gene TRBJ2-1; D might be TRBD1 or TRBD2, each matching 6 bases. The CDR3 runs 13 residues. Trimming shortened V by 7 bases and J by 15 bases, and 22 bases separated the two germline ends. Germline V lookup: CDR1 MDHEN, CDR2 SYDVKM. CDR3 amino acids: CASTRGGLNEGFF. The CDR3 nucleotides read TGTGCCAGCACCCGAGGGGGGCTCAATGAGGGGTTCTTC.

The V call is TRBV5-1, the J call TRBJ2-2; D not certain. CDR3 length: 12 residues. Per the germline V gene, CDR1 is SGHRS and CDR2 is YFSETQ. V lost 0 bases to trimming and J lost 6 bases, with 3 bases between them. CDR3 nucleotide sequence: TGCGCCAGCAGCTTGGAGGCCGGGGAGCTGTTTTTT. As protein: CASSLEAGELFF. The whole variable domain, filled in from reference TRBV5-1 and TRBJ2-2, reads KAGVTQTPRYLIKTRGQQVTLSCSPISGHRSVSWYQQTPGQGLQFLFEYFSETQRNKGNFPGRFSGRQFSNSRSEMNVSTLELGDSALYLCASSLEAGELFFGEGSRLTVL.

This clone was observed a single time. This chain uses TRBV9 with TRBJ2-1; TRBD1 aligns across 8 bases. V gave up 3 bases and J gave up 5 bases; unmatched junction bases: 4. Germline V gene sequence: CDR1 SGDLS, CDR2 YYNGEE. The CDR3 spans 14 residues. Written as DNA, the CDR3 is TGTGCCAGCAGCGCCCAGGGGGCCGACAATGAGCAGTTCTTC. Translated, it gives CASSAQGADNEQFF.

The V and J genes are TRBV4-1 and TRBJ2-7; 8 bases are shared with TRBD1. Germline CDR1 and CDR2: MGHRA and YSYEKL. This CDR3 is 16 amino acids long. The junction had 4 bases not matched to a gene; V was cut back by 0 bases and J by 0 bases. The CDR3 region has the DNA TGCGCCAGCAGCCAAGATTCCAGGGGGCTCTCCTACGAGCAGTACTTC. This codes for CASSQDSRGLSYEQYF.

The V and J genes are TRBV5-1 and TRBJ2-7; TRBD1 aligns across 11 bases. This CDR3 has 14 amino acids. Germline V gives CDR1 SGHRS, CDR2 YFSETQ. Trimming took 4 bases from V and 3 from J; bases not matched to a gene: 3. The CDR3 region has the DNA TGCGCCAGCAGCAAGGACAGGGGGCTCTACGAGCAGTACTTC. Its translation: CASSKDRGLYEQYF. Complete variable domain (other parts from reference TRBV5-1 and TRBJ2-7): KAGVTQTPRYLIKTRGQQVTLSCSPISGHRSVSWYQQTPGQGLQFLFEYFSETQRNKGNFPGRFSGRQFSNSRSEMNVSTLELGDSALYLCASSKDRGLYEQYFGPGTRLTVT.

The chain combines TRBV5-4 with TRBJ2-2; TRBD1 aligns across 11 bases. The germline V gene encodes CDR1 SGHNT and CDR2 YYREEE (reference sequence). V gave up 4 bases and J gave up 6 bases; unmatched junction bases: 8. The CDR3 is made up of 16 amino acids. The CDR3 region is CASSPAGQGASGELFF. CDR3 coding DNA: TGTGCCAGCAGCCCCGCAGGACAGGGGGCCTCCGGGGAGCTGTTTTTT.

The chain combines TRBV5-4 with TRBJ1-5, with TRBD1 matching 11 bases. This CDR3 comprises 17 residues. From germline, CDR1 is SGHNT and CDR2 YYREEE (reference sequence). The V segment lost 0 bases and the J segment 2 bases; nucleotides outside the gene matches: 4. CDR3 in amino acids: CASSLGPGQGGNQPQHF. Here the CDR3 DNA reads TGTGCCAGCAGCTTGGGACCGGGACAGGGGGGCAATCAGCCCCAGCATTTT.

By frequency in the sample, this clone is large. J is TRBJ2-7 and V is TRBV7-2; 10 bases agree with TRBD1. The V gene end was trimmed by 6 bases and the J gene end by 5 bases; junction bases not matched to a gene: 7. The CDR3 covers 14 residues. Germline values: CDR1 SGHTA, CDR2 FQGNSA. CDR3 region: CASRVDRGRNEQYF. In nucleotides, the CDR3 is TGTGCCAGCAGGGTGGACAGGGGGAGGAACGAGCAGTACTTC.